A single sample gave rise to the 23 T cell receptor beta chains below, sequenced in a study of blood T cell repertoires in COVID-19 (dated by TCRdb to between 2020 and 2021). The library came from the immunoSEQ multiplex PCR assay. TCRdb carries this immuneACCESS record with in-frame sequences only. Its versions omit some clonotypes, under half of them owing to an unresolved V gene in the studies checked, with the rest unexplained. This sample has around 300,000 clones in its table, and around 91% of those were observed once. The ten largest clonotypes hold around 4.3% of the sample. The sequenced material came from PBMCs or T cells enriched from blood (not recorded which). These receptors were taken from a woman between 18 and 29 years old with acute COVID-19.

This chain joins TRBV5-1 and TRBJ1-2; no reliable D call. V was trimmed by 4 bases and J by 6 bases, leaving 13 bases between them. The CDR3 covers 13 residues. Germline-derived CDR1 and CDR2 are SGHRS and YFSETQ. This chain's CDR3 is CASSPSGRNGYTF. The DNA for the CDR3 is TGCGCCAGCAGCCCCTCGGGTCGAAATGGCTACACCTTC.

The rearrangement links TRBV5-1 to TRBJ2-3; D is ambiguous. Trimming pared 4 bases from V and 4 bases from J, leaving 4 bases between. This CDR3 contains 11 residues. The germline V gene encodes CDR1 SGHRS and CDR2 YFSETQ. CDR3: CASSVADTQYF. The CDR3 bases are TGCGCCAGCAGCGTAGCAGATACGCAGTATTTT.

This chain joins TRBV7-9 and TRBJ1-2; D is ambiguous. Trimming removed 10 bases at V and 8 bases at J, with 5 bases between. CDR1 is SEHNR, CDR2 FQNEAQ, per germline (reference sequence). This CDR3 comprises 8 residues. The CDR3 DNA is TGTGCCACTTTAGGCTACACCTTC. This encodes CATLGYTF.

The gene calls are TRBV27 and TRBJ2-7; 9 bases line up with TRBD1. V trimming: 5 bases; J trimming: 5 bases; junction bases outside the gene matches: 10. CDR3 length equals 15 residues. The germline V gene has CDR1 MNHEY and CDR2 SMNVEV (reference sequence). The CDR3 DNA reads TGTGCCAGCAGTACGCCCGGGACAGGGACACACGAGCAGTACTTC. Its protein product is CASSTPGTGTHEQYF.

The chain is built from TRBV7-9 and TRBJ2-7; 12 nucleotides match TRBD1. V lost 6 bases to trimming and J lost 2 bases; unmatched junction nucleotides: 2. CDR1 is SEHNR and CDR2 is FQNEAQ in the germline V gene (reference sequence). The CDR3 runs to 14 residues. This chain's CDR3 is CASSGTGGTYEQYF. CDR3 in DNA: TGTGCCAGCAGTGGGACAGGGGGCACCTACGAGCAGTACTTC.

The rearrangement joins TRBV19 to TRBJ2-3, with TRBD2 matching over 11 bases. CDR3 length: 15 residues. V shed 3 bases and J 2 bases; nucleotides not matched to a gene: 1. CDR1 is LNHDA and CDR2 is SQIVND in the germline V gene (reference sequence). In DNA form, the CDR3 reads TGTGCCAGTAGTATGACTAGCGGGGTCACAGATACGCAGTATTTT. The encoded protein is CASSMTSGVTDTQYF.

The chain uses TRBV5-1 and TRBJ2-1, with D perhaps TRBD2 (5 bases). CDR3 length: 14 residues. CDR1 is SGHRS, CDR2 YFSETQ, per germline. V lost 0 bases and J 9 bases, leaving 13 bases between the germline ends. The CDR3 protein is CASSLATIAIEQFF. Written as DNA, the CDR3 is TGCGCCAGCAGCTTGGCCACGATAGCGATTGAGCAGTTCTTC.

This rearrangement joins TRBV9 to TRBJ1-6, with unresolved D. The CDR3 covers 13 residues. V was trimmed by 5 bases and J by 0 bases, leaving 3 bases between them. The germline gives CDR1 SGDLS, CDR2 YYNGEE. The CDR3 here is CASSSSYNSPLHF. CDR3 nucleotides: TGTGCCAGCAGTAGCTCCTATAATTCACCCCTCCACTTT.

This clone was counted a single time. The chain employs TRBV9 and TRBJ1-5; TRBD1 matches at 7 bases. The CDR3 has 15 residues. Germline V gene sequence: CDR1 SGDLS, CDR2 YYNGEE. J was trimmed by 0 bases and V by 6 bases; bases with no gene match: 6. DNA for the CDR3: TGTGCCAGCAATAGGGCAGGGGGTAGCAATCAGCCCCAGCATTTT. This encodes CASNRAGGSNQPQHF.

The chain combines TRBV7-2 with TRBJ1-1; TRBD1 is a possible D gene (6 bases). The CDR3 extends over 13 amino acids. Germline V CDR1 and CDR2: SGHTA, FQGNSA. Trimming removed 4 bases from V and 5 bases from J, with 11 bases in between. CDR3 protein: CASSSDRWTEAFF. CDR3 sequence (DNA): TGTGCCAGCAGCTCCGACAGGTGGACTGAAGCTTTCTTT.

V is TRBV19 and J is TRBJ2-7; 13 nucleotides line up with TRBD2. CDR1 is LNHDA, CDR2 SQIVND, per germline (reference sequence). This CDR3 contains 18 residues. V was clipped by 1 base and J by 2 bases; unmatched bases: 8. CDR3 sequence: CASSIVSGTSGDTYEQYF. The CDR3 bases are TGTGCCAGTAGTATAGTGTCGGGGACTAGCGGGGACACCTACGAGCAGTACTTC.

This chain connects TRBV12-3 or TRBV12-4 to TRBJ1-5; D is undetermined. This CDR3 region has 11 residues. Trimming removed 5 bases from V and 7 bases from J, with 6 bases in between. The CDR3 DNA reads as TGTGCCAGCAGTCCCGGGCAGCCCCAGCATTTT. Protein sequence: CASSPGQPQHF.

In its sample, this clone was seen a few times. The V and J genes are TRBV5-1 and TRBJ2-1; 9 bases are shared with TRBD2. The J segment lost 4 bases and the V segment lost 6 bases, leaving 8 bases of the junction unmatched. Looked up from germline, CDR1 is SGHRS and CDR2 is YFSETQ. The CDR3 runs 15 residues. CDR3 sequence (DNA): TGCGCCAGCACCATGACTAGCGGAGCGTACAATGAGCAGTTCTTC. As protein: CASTMTSGAYNEQFF. Full variable domain (outside the CDR3, taken from reference TRBV5-1 and TRBJ2-1): KAGVTQTPRYLIKTRGQQVTLSCSPISGHRSVSWYQQTPGQGLQFLFEYFSETQRNKGNFPGRFSGRQFSNSRSEMNVSTLELGDSALYLCASTMTSGAYNEQFFGPGTRLTVL.

V is TRBV29-1 and J is TRBJ2-1; weak D call: TRBD2 (5 bases). CDR1 is SQVTM, CDR2 ANQGSEA, per germline. With 3 bases removed from V and 0 bases from J, the gap between germline ends came to 12 bases. This CDR3 contains 15 residues. CDR3 amino acids: CSVDGGSSSYNEQFF. CDR3 nucleotide sequence: TGCAGCGTTGATGGCGGGTCGAGCTCCTACAATGAGCAGTTCTTC.

The rearrangement uses TRBV6-5 and TRBJ2-1, with 8 nucleotides matching TRBD2. The CDR3 totals 14 residues. Germline CDR1 reads MNHEY; CDR2 reads SVGAGI. V trimming: 4 bases; J trimming: 7 bases; junction bases outside the gene matches: 6. DNA for the CDR3: TGTGCCAGCAGTTTCTACGGCGGGAGGAATGAGCAGTTCTTC. Encoded protein: CASSFYGGRNEQFF.

V and J are TRBV11-1 and TRBJ2-7; perhaps TRBD2 as D (6 bases). V was shortened by 5 bases and J by 3 bases, with 17 bases between the two germline ends. Germline CDR1 and CDR2: SGHAT and FQDESV (reference sequence). This CDR3 is 15 amino acids long. The CDR3 nucleotides are TGTGCCAGCAGCGGAGAAGACTGGGGGGTCTACGAGCAGTACTTC. Residues: CASSGEDWGVYEQYF. Together with reference TRBV11-1 and TRBJ2-7, the CDR3 gives the full variable domain: EAEVAQSPRYKITEKSQAVAFWCDPISGHATLYWYRQILGQGPELLVQFQDESVVDDSQLPKDRFSAERLKGVDSTLKIQPAELGDSAMYLCASSGEDWGVYEQYFGPGTRLTVT.

This clone occurred once. The V call is TRBV7-9, the J call TRBJ2-1, with TRBD1 matching 8 bases. The CDR3 has 14 amino acids. V gave up 3 bases and J gave up 6 bases; unmatched junction bases: 4. Germline V CDR1 and CDR2: SEHNR, FQNEAQ (reference sequence). CDR3 sequence: CASSFLTGVNEQFF. CDR3 nucleotides: TGTGCCAGCAGCTTTTTGACAGGGGTCAATGAGCAGTTCTTC.

The V gene is TRBV13, the J gene TRBJ2-3; 13 bases fit TRBD2. V lost 5 bases, J lost 5 bases, and 13 bases stayed unmatched. Germline-derived CDR1 and CDR2 are PRHDT and FYEKMQ (reference sequence). The CDR3 contains 18 residues. The CDR3 DNA reads as TGTGCCAGCAGCCCCAGGACTAGCGGGAGCGGGGGGGGAGATACGCAGTATTTT. Its translation is CASSPRTSGSGGGDTQYF.

The chain joins TRBV15 to TRBJ1-2; D uncertain. CDR1 is LNHNV, CDR2 YYDKDF, per germline (reference sequence). Between the trimmed V and J ends, which lost 4 bases and 8 bases, there was a span of 17 bases. This CDR3 is built from 14 residues. The chain's CDR3 is CATSTGRGLQGYTF. CDR3 in DNA: TGTGCCACCAGCACCGGGCGGGGTCTCCAGGGCTACACCTTC.

In the case of this clone: Other DNA sequences in this specimen translate into the identical CDR3. The chain employs TRBV28 and TRBJ2-7, with 11 bases aligning to TRBD2. Germline loops: CDR1 MDHEN, CDR2 SYDVKM. This CDR3 has 16 amino acids. Losses at the gene ends were 1 base for V and 1 base for J; bases not matched to a gene: 3. CDR3 DNA sequence: TGTGCCAGCAGTTTATCCGGGACTAGCGGATCCTACGAGCAGTACTTC. This encodes CASSLSGTSGSYEQYF.

The chain employs TRBV27 and TRBJ2-1; 7 bases fit TRBD2. The ends lost 3 bases at V and 4 bases at J; junction bases unmatched: 3. The CDR3 runs to 14 residues. Germline CDR1 and CDR2: MNHEY and SMNVEV (reference sequence). The CDR3, as DNA: TGTGCCAGCAGTTTCTTGGGGGGGTACAATGAGCAGTTCTTC. It codes for CASSFLGGYNEQFF.

The chain combines TRBV28 with TRBJ1-2, with D possibly matching TRBD1 (6 bases). V was shortened by 10 bases and J by 2 bases, with 17 bases between the two germline ends. Germline CDR1 reads MDHEN; CDR2 reads SYDVKM. The CDR3 is 14 residues long. CDR3 loop: CATYRGGGNYGYTF. CDR3 in DNA: TGTGCCACCTACCGGGGAGGGGGGAACTATGGCTACACCTTC.

The chain recombines TRBV6-2 or TRBV6-3 with TRBJ2-2; perhaps TRBD1 as D (6 bases). The CDR3 contains 14 residues. Trimming left V 5 bases short and J 8 bases short, with 15 bases between. Germline V CDR1 and CDR2: MNHEY, SVGEGT. The CDR3 protein is CASSIYSGTGELFF. In nucleotides, the CDR3 is TGTGCCAGCAGTATCTACTCTGGGACAGGGGAGCTGTTTTTT.